This T cell receptor beta chain was sequenced during a study of neurological immune-mediated disorders. 5'RACE generated cDNA with 10-nucleotide random UMIs. One entry per CDR3 protein, called by TCRdb with MiXCR from the 5' RACE reads. The sample records under 35,000 distinct CDR3 sequences, 20% to 25% being singletons. At least ten counts were recorded for this clonotype. The antigen is undetermined. General observations from the study: Across subjects, expanded clones had no CDR3 amino acid sequences in common, pointing to private repertoires in all groups. Multiple sclerosis was found to have the least TCR clonal expansion, below healthy controls, and HTLV-1-associated myelopathy the most.

The receptor was isolated from a man aged 50-60 years with HTLV-1-associated myelopathy (HAM/TSP). Sequenced material: CD4+ T cells from blood.

CDR3 loop: CASSEGGRTEAFF. Here the CDR3 DNA reads TGCGCCAGCAGCGAAGGGGGCCGCACTGAAGCTTTCTTT. The V call is TRBV5-1, the J call TRBJ1-1; TRBD1 aligns across 7 bases. The CDR3 is 13 residues long. V trimming: 4 bases; J trimming: 4 bases; junction bases outside the gene matches: 4. Germline V gene data show CDR1 as SGHRS and CDR2 as YFSETQ.